This T cell receptor (beta chain) was observed in a study of OX40 agonist ivuxolimab in advanced cancers. The study's findings and limits: Some patients without response likewise showed low normalized clonal expansion.

This CDR3 spans 15 amino acids. Unmatched junction bases numbered 7, after V lost 2 bases and J lost 6 bases. CDR1 and CDR2 from the germline V gene are ENHRY and SYGVKD. This table comes from immunoSEQ multiplex PCR, and its TCRdb copy is limited to in-frame clones, with some not included. The data show 75,000 to 100,000 clones, with approximately 92% seen just once and more than 3% held by the top ten. A note on this clone: The antigen is undetermined.

The rearrangement joins TRBV10-3 to TRBJ2-1; TRBD2 matches at 7 bases. The starting material was CD4+ or CD8+ T cells sorted from blood, obtained in a trial of the OX40 agonist ivuxolimab. This clonotype originated in an adult with an advanced solid tumor such as melanoma, head and neck, liver or kidney cancer. CDR3 loop: CAISERASGINEQFF. As DNA, the CDR3 is TGTGCCATCAGTGAGCGGGCTAGCGGCATCAATGAGCAGTTCTTC.